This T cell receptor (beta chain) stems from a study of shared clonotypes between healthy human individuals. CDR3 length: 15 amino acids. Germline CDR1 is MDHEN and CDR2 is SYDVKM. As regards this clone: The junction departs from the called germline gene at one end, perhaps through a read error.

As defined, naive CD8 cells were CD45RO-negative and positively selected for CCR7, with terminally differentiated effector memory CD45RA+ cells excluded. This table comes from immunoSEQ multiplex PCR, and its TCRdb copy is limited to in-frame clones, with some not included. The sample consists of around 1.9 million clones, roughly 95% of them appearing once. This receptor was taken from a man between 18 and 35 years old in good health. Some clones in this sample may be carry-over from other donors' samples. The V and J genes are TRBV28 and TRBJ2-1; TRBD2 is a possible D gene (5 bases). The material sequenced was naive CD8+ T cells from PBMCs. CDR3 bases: TGTACCAGCAGTAAAGGACGCAATGCGGGCAATGAGCAGTTCTTC. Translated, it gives CTSSKGRNAGNEQFF.